The sample holds one count of the clone carrying this T cell receptor (beta chain). This same CDR3 is encoded by further DNA sequences in the sample. The data were taken from a study of shared clonotypes between healthy human individuals. The data were produced by immunoSEQ multiplex PCR, yet TCRdb's version contains in-frame clones alone and is incomplete. This table has 2 million to 2.5 million clones, about 94% appearing once. V lost 1 base and J 5 bases, leaving 5 bases between the germline ends. The CDR3 runs to 12 residues. Germline CDR1 SGHDN, CDR2 FVKESK. The TCR sequence derives from a man aged 18 to 29 in good health. The chain uses TRBV14 and TRBJ2-5; no clear D gene. Sequenced sample: naive CD4+ T cells sorted from blood. Subset: CD45RA+ positively selected. The chain's CDR3 is CASSQGVETQYF. In DNA form, the CDR3 reads TGTGCCAGCAGCCAAGGGGTGGAGACCCAGTACTTC.